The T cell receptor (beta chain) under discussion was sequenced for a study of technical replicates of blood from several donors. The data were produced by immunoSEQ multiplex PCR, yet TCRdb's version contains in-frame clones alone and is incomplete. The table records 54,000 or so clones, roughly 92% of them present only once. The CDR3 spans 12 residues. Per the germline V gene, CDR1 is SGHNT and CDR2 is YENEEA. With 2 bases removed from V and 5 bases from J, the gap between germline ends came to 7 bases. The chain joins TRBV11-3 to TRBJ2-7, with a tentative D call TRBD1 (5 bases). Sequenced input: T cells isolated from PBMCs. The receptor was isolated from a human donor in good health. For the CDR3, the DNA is TGTGCCAGCAGCTTACAGGGCCACGAGCAGTACTTC. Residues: CASSLQGHEQYF.